Here is one TCR beta chain with its context. The junction had 5 bases not matched to a gene; V was cut back by 5 bases and J by 3 bases. This CDR3 contains 15 residues. CDR1 and CDR2 (germline): SGHRS, YFSETQ. TCRdb's copy holds only in-frame clones and misses some; the assay was immunoSEQ multiplex PCR. The sample records more than 80,000 clones, more than 80% being singletons. This sample was taken from a study of control samples from healthy donors and cancer patients. Material for sequencing was blood. This receptor was identified in a man aged 18 to 35 in good health. The rearrangement links TRBV5-1 to TRBJ2-7; 13 bases agree with TRBD2. This CDR3 reads CASRPLAGGFYEQYF. In DNA, the CDR3 is TGCGCCAGCAGACCACTAGCGGGAGGGTTCTACGAGCAGTACTTC.